This T cell receptor (beta chain) is drawn from a study of PD-1 blockade in classical Hodgkin lymphoma. The study, taken as a whole, reports: Reports described newly diagnosed patients as having lower baseline TCR diversity than healthy donors. Whatever underlies the repertoire differences (possibly disease activity or prior therapy) remains undefined.

This CDR3 has 13 amino acids. Germline V gives CDR1 SQVTM, CDR2 ANQGSEA. The trim removed 4 bases at V and 7 bases at J, leaving 4 bases unmatched. Specified time point: newly diagnosed, previously untreated cHL patient sample. The CD4+ T cells used were purified from thawed PBMCs through magnetic negative selection. Comparison samples consisted of PBMCs from newly diagnosed, untreated classical Hodgkin lymphoma. Details on this clone: The antigen remains undetermined.

Data came from immunoSEQ multiplex PCR; TCRdb stores just in-frame clones and leaves some out. Of about 25,000 clones detected, more than 80% appear once; the ten largest clones hold about 0.55%. This chain uses TRBV29-1 with TRBJ2-2, with 9 bases lining up with TRBD2. The sequenced sample consisted of CD4+ T cells from blood. This sequence originates from a human donor with classical Hodgkin lymphoma. CDR3 bases: TGCAGCGTTGCGGGACTAGCCCGCGGGGAGCTGTTTTTT. Translated: CSVAGLARGELFF.